Listed below are T cell receptor beta chains from one sample, sequenced in a study of blood T cell repertoires in COVID-19. Measured with immunoSEQ multiplex PCR; TCRdb has only the in-frame clones, and not every one. The sample lists roughly 70,000 clones, roughly 72% occurring once. What was sequenced was peripheral blood. The origin of the receptors is a man aged 55 to 69 with COVID-19, enrolled during active disease. Each CDR3 is given with its conserved first and last residue. The order of the fields is J gene, V gene, clone size, CDR3 protein. A row's size may be missing; if present it is once, few, many or a size class.

>TRBJ2-3|TRBV5-4|.
CASSAGAPSTDTQYF
>TRBJ2-7|TRBV5-1|.
CASSLATGGHEQYF
>TRBJ2-7|TRBV7-9|.
CAGGTSGNLYEQYF
>TRBJ2-1|TRBV20-1|.
CSARPYNEQFF
>TRBJ2-2|TRBV3-1/TRBV3-2|.
CASSQGPSGGVGELFF
>TRBJ1-1|TRBV6-5|.
CASSKGQGSEAFF
>TRBJ1-5|TRBV19|once
CASSTSDRGNQPQHF
>TRBJ1-2|TRBV29-1|.
CSAERQGYGYTF
>TRBJ2-1|TRBV28|.
CALRQRGDNEQFF
>TRBJ1-5|TRBV27|few
CASSSGTGGEQPQHF